Listed here are 15 T cell receptor beta chains from one sample, sequenced in a study of blood T cell repertoires in COVID-19. Profiled with immunoSEQ multiplex PCR; TCRdb holds only in-frame clones, not every one. The data hold around 400,000 clones, with about 88% observed a single time. Sequences were obtained from PBMCs or T cells enriched from blood (not recorded which). The receptors originated from a woman aged 18-29 years who had been exposed to COVID-19.

The gene calls are TRBV28 and TRBJ1-6, with 9 bases fitting TRBD1. Germline trimming cut 6 bases from V and 8 bases from J; bases unmatched to any gene: 8. This CDR3 is 15 amino acids long. CDR1 MDHEN and CDR2 SYDVKM come from the germline V gene. The CDR3 reads CASSRPGQGHSPLHF. The CDR3 DNA reads as TGTGCCAGCAGCCGCCCGGGACAGGGTCATTCACCCCTCCACTTT.

The V and J genes are TRBV4-2 and TRBJ2-5; 7 bases are shared with TRBD2. Germline assignment: CDR1 LGHNA and CDR2 YNFKEQ. The junction had 12 bases not matched to a gene; V was cut back by 0 bases and J by 5 bases. The CDR3 is 17 amino acids. CDR3 sequence: CASSQDGQRGGGETQYF. The CDR3, as DNA: TGTGCCAGCAGCCAAGATGGGCAGCGCGGGGGTGGTGAGACCCAGTACTTC.

The chain joins TRBV6-5 to TRBJ2-5; D is unclear. Germline V gene data show CDR1 as MNHEY and CDR2 as SVGAGI. The CDR3 loop spans 15 amino acids. V lost 0 bases and J lost 4, with 12 bases in between. The CDR3 sequence: CASSYSWSRAETQYF. CDR3 in DNA: TGTGCCAGCAGTTACTCGTGGTCCCGCGCAGAGACCCAGTACTTC.

The table lists this clone with a few counts. The chain carries TRBV2 and TRBJ1-1; no firm D call. Trimming took 1 base from V and 1 from J, leaving 10 bases between them. The CDR3 runs to 15 residues. Germline CDR1 is SNHLY and CDR2 is FYNNEI. The DNA for the CDR3 is TGTGCCAGCAGTGAAGAGCGGGTGACGAACACTGAAGCTTTCTTT. Translated: CASSEERVTNTEAFF.

The chain combines TRBV18 with TRBJ2-3, with a possible D match to TRBD2 (6 bases). Germline CDR1 reads KGHSH; CDR2 reads LQKENI. The CDR3 is 17 amino acids. Trimming shortened V by 9 bases and J by 2 bases, and 24 bases separated the two germline ends. CDR3 sequence (DNA): TGTGCCAGTACGGGAGACCCCCGCACTTTATTCACAGATACGCAGTATTTT. It codes for CASTGDPRTLFTDTQYF.

The chain combines TRBV9 with TRBJ2-7; the match to TRBD2 covers 7 bases. Per germline, CDR1 SGDLS and CDR2 YYNGEE. This CDR3 region has 12 residues. The ends lost 4 bases at V and 6 bases at J; junction bases unmatched: 4. CDR3 DNA sequence: TGTGCCAGCAGCCGCTCGGGGGGCGAGCAGTACTTC. Translating gives CASSRSGGEQYF.

The V and J genes are TRBV29-1 and TRBJ1-1; 7 bases are shared with TRBD1. Trimming took 7 bases from V and 3 from J; bases not matched to a gene: 5. From germline, CDR1 is SQVTM and CDR2 ANQGSEA. The CDR3 loop spans 12 amino acids. This CDR3 is CSAWTGDTEAFF. In DNA form, the CDR3 reads TGCAGCGCCTGGACAGGAGACACTGAAGCTTTCTTT. The entire variable domain, with the rest obtained from reference TRBV29-1 and TRBJ1-1, is as follows: SAVISQKPSRDICQRGTSLTIQCQVDSQVTMMFWYRQQPGQSLTLIATANQGSEATYESGFVIDKFPISRPNLTFSTLTVSNMSPEDSSIYLCSAWTGDTEAFFGQGTRLTVV.

The chain couples TRBV6-4 to TRBJ1-1; weak D call: TRBD1 (5 bases). Germline values: CDR1 MRHNA, CDR2 SNTAGT. V gave up 4 bases and J gave up 1 base, with 13 bases separating them. This CDR3 is 15 amino acids long. Here the CDR3 DNA reads TGTGCCAGCAGTGGGGAGGCAGGGTGGAACACTGAAGCTTTCTTT. It specifies CASSGEAGWNTEAFF.

The chain employs TRBV18 and TRBJ1-4, with 7 bases lining up with TRBD1. The CDR3 consists of 14 residues. V lost 2 bases, J lost 8 bases, and 5 bases stayed unmatched. CDR1 is KGHSH, CDR2 LQKENI, per germline. The CDR3 sequence: CASSPGTAREKLFF. The DNA of the CDR3 is TGTGCCAGCTCACCAGGGACAGCCAGGGAAAAACTGTTTTTT.

V usage is TRBV2 and J usage is TRBJ2-5, with a tentative D call TRBD1 (6 bases). The CDR3 loop spans 14 amino acids. Trimming left V 8 bases short and J 6 bases short, with 19 bases between. Germline V CDR1 and CDR2: SNHLY, FYNNEI. The DNA of the CDR3 is TGTGCCAGCGATGGGCAGGGGCTGAGGAAGACCCAGTACTTC. Translation: CASDGQGLRKTQYF.

The rearrangement uses TRBV6-5 and TRBJ2-5; 9 bases agree with TRBD2. The CDR3 loop spans 16 amino acids. The V segment lost 2 bases and the J segment 5 bases; nucleotides outside the gene matches: 9. In germline, CDR1 is MNHEY, CDR2 SVGAGI. CDR3 sequence: CASSYGSWREGETQYF. CDR3 sequence (DNA): TGTGCCAGCAGTTACGGGTCCTGGCGGGAGGGGGAGACCCAGTACTTC.

CDR3 in amino acids: CASSIFRGPQETQYF. The CDR3 nucleotides read TGTGCCAGTAGTATTTTTAGGGGCCCCCAAGAGACCCAGTACTTC. The chain is built from TRBV19 and TRBJ2-5, with D possibly matching TRBD1 (5 bases). The V end was cut by 3 bases, the J end by 1 base, with 12 bases between. Germline CDR1 reads LNHDA; CDR2 reads SQIVND (reference sequence). The length of the CDR3 is 15 residues.

The V call is TRBV25-1, the J call TRBJ1-3; TRBD1 aligns across 7 bases. V dropped 4 bases and J dropped 10; count of bases not matched to a gene: 4. This CDR3 has 12 amino acids. Germline values: CDR1 MGHDK, CDR2 SYGVNS. The CDR3, as DNA: TGTGCCAGCAGTGGGACCAGGGGGACCATATATTTT. Translated: CASSGTRGTIYF.

The CDR3 DNA reads as TGTGCCAGCAGCTTAGGGACAGTGCCCCAGCCCCAGCATTTT. Its protein product is CASSLGTVPQPQHF. J is TRBJ1-5 and V is TRBV7-9; perhaps TRBD1 as D (6 bases). Germline CDR1 SEHNR, CDR2 FQNEAQ (reference sequence). The V end lost 1 base, the J end lost 7 bases, and 11 bases lay between the germline ends. The CDR3 runs to 14 residues.

The chain recombines TRBV19 with TRBJ2-2; a possible D gene is TRBD2 (5 bases). With 7 bases removed from V and 1 base from J, the gap between germline ends came to 16 bases. Per the germline V gene, CDR1 is LNHDA and CDR2 is SQIVND (reference sequence). The CDR3 is 16 residues long. Here the CDR3 DNA reads TGTGCCAGTAATGAAAGGACTCGGGGGAACACCGGGGAGCTGTTTTTT. Translating gives CASNERTRGNTGELFF.